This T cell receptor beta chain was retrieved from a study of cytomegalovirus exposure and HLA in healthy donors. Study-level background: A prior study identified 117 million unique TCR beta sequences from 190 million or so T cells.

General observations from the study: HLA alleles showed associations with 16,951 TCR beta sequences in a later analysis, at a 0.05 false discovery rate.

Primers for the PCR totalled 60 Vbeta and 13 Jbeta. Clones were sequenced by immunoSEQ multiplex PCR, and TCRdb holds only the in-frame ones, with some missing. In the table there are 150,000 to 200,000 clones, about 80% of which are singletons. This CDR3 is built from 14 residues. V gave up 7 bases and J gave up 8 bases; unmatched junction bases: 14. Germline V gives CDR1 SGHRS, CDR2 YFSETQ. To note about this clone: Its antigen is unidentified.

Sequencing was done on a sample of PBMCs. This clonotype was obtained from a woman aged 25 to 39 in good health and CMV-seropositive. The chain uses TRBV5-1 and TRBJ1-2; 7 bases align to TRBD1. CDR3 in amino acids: CASATARDREGYTF. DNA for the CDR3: TGCGCCAGCGCGACTGCCCGGGACAGAGAGGGCTACACCTTC.